The clone carrying this TCR beta chain was picked up one time. Original processing methods: It was from reference gene primer amplification that nucleated cell counts were estimated. Clones were read by immunoSEQ multiplex PCR, and TCRdb kept only the in-frame ones, dropping some. That table gives V, J and clone size, and the DNA gave D and trimming. Of about 87,000 clones listed, approximately 71% are singletons. Germline CDR1 and CDR2: SEHNR and FQNEAQ (reference sequence). Trimming removed 1 base from V and 6 bases from J, with 13 bases in between. The CDR3 totals 15 residues. The entry originates in a study of blood T cell repertoires in COVID-19. The wider study: The samples span acute and convalescent COVID-19 from the United States, Italy and Spain. PBMCs, B-cell-depleted T cells, or T cells were the source of the cDNA or gDNA that made up the material.

The sample was peripheral blood. The TCR was taken from a woman aged 45-59 years with acute or convalescent COVID-19. The chain uses TRBV7-9 and TRBJ2-1; a possible D gene is TRBD1 (6 bases). The chain's CDR3 is CASSLVGAVGNEQFF. The DNA for the CDR3 is TGTGCCAGCAGCTTAGTGGGGGCGGTCGGCAATGAGCAGTTCTTC.